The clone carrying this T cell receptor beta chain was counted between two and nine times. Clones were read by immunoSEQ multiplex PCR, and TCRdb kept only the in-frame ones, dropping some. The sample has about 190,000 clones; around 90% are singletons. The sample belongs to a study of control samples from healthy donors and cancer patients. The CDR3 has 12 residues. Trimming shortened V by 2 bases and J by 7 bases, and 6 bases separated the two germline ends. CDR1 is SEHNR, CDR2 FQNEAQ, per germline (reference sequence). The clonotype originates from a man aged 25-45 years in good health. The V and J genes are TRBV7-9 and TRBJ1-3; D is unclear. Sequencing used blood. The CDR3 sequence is CASSLNLNTIYF. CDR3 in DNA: TGTGCCAGCAGCTTAAATCTGAACACCATATATTTT.